The present T cell receptor (beta chain) was sequenced within a study of blood T cells in healthy people across ages. As for this clonotype: No antigen is known for it.

In each sample, at least 6.5 million PBMCs were isolated. A second PCR, run for roughly 7 to 11 cycles, used a sample-barcoded 5' primer plus a J-beta primer mix. One entry per CDR3 protein, called by TCRdb with MiXCR from the 5' RACE reads. The sample consists of about 810,000 distinct CDR3 sequences, roughly 34% of them appearing once. Germline CDR1 reads SQVTM; CDR2 reads ANQGSEA. V lost 2 bases, J lost 5 bases, and 19 bases lay in between. The length of the CDR3 is 16 residues. The study, taken as a whole, reports: Age brought a roughly linear fall in TCR beta diversity measured per million T cells.

The receptor's source is a man in his late teens or twenties in good health. The chain joins TRBV29-1 to TRBJ2-1; maybe TRBD1 (7 bases). Sequencing was carried out using blood. CDR3 coding DNA: TGCAGCGTTGAACGTGGCAGGGGGGCTGTTAACAATGAGCAGTTCTTC. Encoded protein: CSVERGRGAVNNEQFF.